This passage covers 14 T cell receptor beta chains from one sample sequenced in a study of cytomegalovirus exposure and HLA in healthy donors. Use of 60 Vbeta and 13 Jbeta primers characterized the PCR. Libraries were prepared by immunoSEQ multiplex PCR; TCRdb keeps only in-frame clonotypes and omits some of them. The top ten clones hold over 13% of a sample with roughly 160,000 clones, almost 80% of them seen once. Sequenced: PBMCs. The receptors were sampled from a man over 45 in good health and CMV-seropositive.

This clone was picked up a small number of times. J is TRBJ1-2 and V is TRBV5-1; D gene uncertain. The CDR3 is made up of 13 amino acids. V dropped 0 bases and J dropped 6 bases, with 9 bases sitting between them. The germline gives CDR1 SGHRS, CDR2 YFSETQ. CDR3 nucleotide sequence: TGCGCCAGCAGCTTGGAGATACCGGATGGCTACACCTTC. Amino acid sequence: CASSLEIPDGYTF.

The chain links TRBV11-3 to TRBJ2-5, with 9 bases matching TRBD1. CDR3 size: 17 residues. After removal of 1 base from V and 5 bases from J, the junction contained 11 bases not matched to a gene. Germline V gene sequence: CDR1 SGHNT, CDR2 YENEEA. The CDR3 sequence: CASSLGPGQGRKETQYF. The CDR3 nucleotides read TGTGCCAGCAGCTTAGGCCCGGGACAGGGCAGAAAGGAGACCCAGTACTTC.

This chain uses TRBV5-6 with TRBJ2-5; TRBD1 agrees at 7 bases. The end of the DNA aligns better with TRBJ2-7, so the J call may be wrong. This CDR3 has 15 amino acids. Germline CDR1 SGHDT, CDR2 YYEEEE. Here the CDR3 DNA reads TGTGCCAGCAGCTTGGGGCAGGGGGTCGGTCCCGAGCAGTACTTC. Its translation: CASSLGQGVGPEQYF.

This clone is a singleton in its sample. The V gene is TRBV4-1, the J gene TRBJ1-1; perhaps TRBD1 as D (6 bases). Germline-derived CDR1 and CDR2 are MGHRA and YSYEKL. Trimming left V 4 bases short and J 1 base short, with 10 bases between. The CDR3 consists of 14 residues. The CDR3 region is CASSPTGQNTEAFF. CDR3 in DNA: TGCGCCAGCAGCCCCACGGGACAGAACACTGAAGCTTTCTTT.

V and J are TRBV6-1 and TRBJ1-1; perhaps TRBD1 as D (5 bases). Trimming removed 3 bases from V and 3 bases from J, with 11 bases in between. Germline V lookup: CDR1 MNHNS, CDR2 SASEGT. The CDR3 sequence is 14 residues long. Here the CDR3 DNA reads TGTGCCAGCAGTGAGCAGGGCGGGGACACTGAAGCTTTCTTT. Protein product: CASSEQGGDTEAFF.

This rearrangement joins TRBV4-1 to TRBJ1-2, with TRBD1 matching 12 bases. The CDR3 sequence is 16 residues long. Trimming took 4 bases from V and 4 from J; bases not matched to a gene: 7. Germline V gene data show CDR1 as MGHRA and CDR2 as YSYEKL. The CDR3, as DNA: TGCGCCAGCAGCCGAGCCGGGACAGGGGGCTTCTATGGCTACACCTTC. Translating gives CASSRAGTGGFYGYTF.

V and J are TRBV6-1 and TRBJ1-2; 8 bases are a match to TRBD1. V lost 7 bases and J lost 7; bases outside the gene matches: 5. This CDR3 is 12 amino acids long. Germline V gene lookup returns CDR1 MNHNS and CDR2 SASEGT. CDR3 nucleotides: TGTGCCAGCATTGGACAGGGCTTTGGCTACACCTTC. The encoded protein is CASIGQGFGYTF.

The V and J genes are TRBV6-6 and TRBJ2-1; 7 bases are a match to TRBD2. Germline CDR1 MNHNY, CDR2 SVGAGI (reference sequence). V lost 11 bases, J lost 6 bases, and 10 bases stayed unmatched. The CDR3 covers 13 residues. This chain's CDR3 is CASLPGGGNEQFF. The CDR3 DNA sequence: TGTGCCTCACTTCCGGGGGGTGGCAATGAGCAGTTCTTC.

The genes are TRBV11-2 and TRBJ1-4, with 7 bases matching TRBD1. The J segment lost 5 bases and the V segment lost 4 bases, leaving 10 bases of the junction unmatched. The CDR3 has 16 amino acids. In germline, CDR1 is SGHAT, CDR2 FQNNGV. The CDR3 spells CASSYPPGQRNEKLFF. CDR3 nucleotide sequence: TGTGCCAGCAGCTACCCACCGGGACAGAGAAATGAAAAACTGTTTTTT.

The rearrangement links TRBV5-1 to TRBJ2-5; 10 nucleotides agree with TRBD2. The V gene end was trimmed by 0 bases and the J gene end by 0 bases; junction bases not matched to a gene: 11. CDR3 length: 19 amino acids. Germline V gives CDR1 SGHRS, CDR2 YFSETQ. This CDR3 reads CASSLGRASGGPYQETQYF. DNA for the CDR3: TGCGCCAGCAGCTTGGGACGGGCTAGCGGGGGCCCGTACCAAGAGACCCAGTACTTC.

The chain has TRBV7-2 and TRBJ1-3; D is unresolved. Trimming stripped 4 bases from V and 9 bases from J, with 10 bases between. The CDR3 loop spans 12 amino acids. Germline V gene sequence: CDR1 SGHTA, CDR2 FQGNSA. The CDR3 nucleotides are TGTGCCAGCAGCTCCGGAAGGAGCACCATATATTTT. It encodes CASSSGRSTIYF.

The CDR3 bases are TGTGCCAGCAGGAAGACAGGGGGCGCGAACGACGAGCAGTACGTC. Amino acid sequence: CASRKTGGANDEQYV. The J gene is TRBJ2-7, the V gene TRBV6-1, with TRBD1 matching over 10 bases. Germline assignment: CDR1 MNHNS and CDR2 SASEGT. This CDR3 is 15 amino acids long. V gave up 6 bases and J gave up 5 bases; unmatched junction bases: 10.

The chain has TRBV4-1 and TRBJ1-6; D is perhaps TRBD1 (5 bases). The germline V and J ends were trimmed by 0 bases and 6 bases, with 12 bases remaining between them. Per the germline V gene, CDR1 is MGHRA and CDR2 is YSYEKL. This CDR3 region has 16 residues. CDR3: CASSQEPQVGNSPLHF. CDR3 nucleotide sequence: TGCGCCAGCAGCCAAGAACCACAGGTCGGTAATTCACCCCTCCACTTT.

This chain uses TRBV5-6 with TRBJ2-1; TRBD1 matches 9 bases. This CDR3 contains 14 residues. The V segment lost 5 bases and the J segment 5 bases; nucleotides outside the gene matches: 5. Germline CDR1 reads SGHDT; CDR2 reads YYEEEE. CDR3 in DNA: TGTGCCAGCAGTCCGGGACAGGGACACAATGAGCAGTTCTTC. Translating gives CASSPGQGHNEQFF.